A single sample gave rise to the 27 T cell receptor beta chains below, sequenced in a study of T cells after posttransplantation cyclophosphamide. The assay was immunoSEQ multiplex PCR, and TCRdb's table has in-frame clones only and misses some. The sample presents tens of thousands of clones, none singletons. Material for sequencing was PBMCs. These receptors were taken from a woman aged 50 to 60 in good health and a related stem cell transplant donor.

This clone showed up many times. At one boundary the junction diverges from the germline segment, which might be a read error. This chain joins TRBV30 and TRBJ2-7; 10 bases are a match to TRBD2. This CDR3 has 13 residues. Germline assignment: CDR1 GTSNPN and CDR2 SVGIG (reference sequence). DNA for the CDR3: TGTGCCTGGAGTGTACTAAGCGGGGGGGTATGGGGCTTC. It specifies CAWSVLSGGVWGF. Filled out from reference TRBV30 and TRBJ2-7, the complete variable domain reads SQTIHQWPATLVQPVGSPLSLECTVEGTSNPNLYWYRQAAGRGLQLLFYSVGIGQISSEVPQNLSASRPQDRQFILSSKKLLLSDSGFYLCAWSVLSGGVWGFGPGTRLTVT.

The table lists this clone with a few counts. The same CDR3 also results from other DNA sequences found in this sample. The chain couples TRBV28 to TRBJ1-1; D is perhaps TRBD1 (6 bases). The CDR3 contains 13 residues. V lost 7 bases and J 5 bases, leaving 14 bases between the germline ends. CDR1 and CDR2 (germline): MDHEN, SYDVKM. The CDR3 nucleotides are TGTGCCAGCACTTCGGGGGGGGCGACTGAAGCTTTCTTT. Its protein product is CASTSGGATEAFF.

In its sample, this clone was seen many times. The rearrangement joins TRBV28 to TRBJ1-2; D gene ambiguous. This CDR3 is 15 amino acids long. Trimming stripped 6 bases from V and 8 bases from J, with 22 bases between. Germline V lookup: CDR1 MDHEN, CDR2 SYDVKM. CDR3 residues: CASSRFALGTGGYTF. CDR3 DNA: TGTGCCAGCAGCCGCTTCGCGTTGGGAACGGGAGGCTACACCTTC.

This clone showed up many times. This chain uses TRBV4-1 with TRBJ2-2; 9 nucleotides align to TRBD2. Germline assignment: CDR1 MGHRA and CDR2 YSYEKL. The CDR3 loop spans 14 amino acids. V shed 1 base, J shed 6 bases, and the junction held 0 bases outside the gene matches. The CDR3 DNA is TGCGCCAGCAGCCAAGTAGCGGGGGCCGGGGAGCTGTTTTTT. It yields the protein CASSQVAGAGELFF.

This rearrangement joins TRBV2 to TRBJ2-3, with a possible D match to TRBD2 (7 bases). The germline gives CDR1 SNHLY, CDR2 FYNNEI. The germline V and J ends were trimmed by 6 bases and 4 bases, with 17 bases remaining between them. The CDR3 sequence is 15 residues long. The CDR3, as DNA: TGTGCCAGCAGGGCCTGGGGGGGGCCGCCAGATACGCAGTATTTT. It encodes CASRAWGGPPDTQYF.

This clone was picked up many times. The chain carries TRBV9 and TRBJ2-2; D unclear. The CDR3 has 15 residues. Trimming shortened V by 5 bases and J by 1 base, and 12 bases separated the two germline ends. Per germline, CDR1 SGDLS and CDR2 YYNGEE. The CDR3 region has the DNA TGTGCCAGCAGTACCTGGCCCATGAACACCGGGGAGCTGTTTTTT. It codes for CASSTWPMNTGELFF. The complete variable domain, with remaining parts taken from reference TRBV9 and TRBJ2-2, reads DSGVTQTPKHLITATGQRVTLRCSPRSGDLSVYWYQQSLDQGLQFLIQYYNGEERAKGNILERFSAQQFPDLHSELNLSSLELGDSALYFCASSTWPMNTGELFFGEGSRLTVL.

In this sample, this clone turned up many times. The chain carries TRBV19 and TRBJ2-3, with 8 bases fitting TRBD1. The CDR3 has 15 residues. V lost 5 bases and J lost 2; bases outside the gene matches: 6. Germline lookup yields CDR1 LNHDA and CDR2 SQIVND (reference sequence). The CDR3 reads CASSWGTGFTDTQYF. The CDR3 region has the DNA TGTGCCAGTAGTTGGGGGACAGGTTTCACAGATACGCAGTATTTT.

Many counts were recorded for this clone. This chain uses TRBV14 with TRBJ1-1; D is unclear. The CDR3 is made up of 13 amino acids. Germline values: CDR1 SGHDN, CDR2 FVKESK. V was trimmed by 4 bases and J by 0 bases, leaving 6 bases between them. The CDR3 nucleotides are TGTGCCAGCAGCCCCACAGTGAACACTGAAGCTTTCTTT. Its protein is CASSPTVNTEAFF.

The sample holds many counts of this clone. V is TRBV18 and J is TRBJ1-1; a possible D gene is TRBD1 (6 bases). The germline V gene has CDR1 KGHSH and CDR2 LQKENI. Trimming pared 5 bases from V and 0 bases from J, leaving 13 bases between. This CDR3 has 15 residues. The CDR3, as DNA: TGTGCCAGCTCAACAGCGACAGGCCTGAACACTGAAGCTTTCTTT. Its protein is CASSTATGLNTEAFF.

Points on this clone: A read error is possible here, since a much larger clone lies one base away. V gene TRBV6-1 combines with J gene TRBJ1-1; 7 bases map to TRBD1. The length of the CDR3 is 12 residues. Looked up from germline, CDR1 is MNHNS and CDR2 is SASEGT. Trimming removed 6 bases from V and 7 bases from J; junction bases left unmatched: 5. The CDR3 bases are TGTGCCAGCAGCTTGACAGGGATTGAAGCTTTCTTT. Translation gives CASSLTGIEAFF.

In its sample, this clone was seen many times. The chain uses TRBV10-2 and TRBJ1-2, with 11 nucleotides matching TRBD1. J was trimmed by 3 bases and V by 6 bases; bases with no gene match: 3. The germline CDR1 and CDR2 sequences are WSHSY and SAAADI. There are 14 residues in the CDR3. CDR3 coding DNA: TGCGCCAGCAGGGGGGGACAGGGGGACTATGGCTACACCTTC. Encoded protein: CASRGGQGDYGYTF.

At least ten counts were recorded for this clone. The V call is TRBV28, the J call TRBJ1-4; 10 bases line up with TRBD1. The germline CDR1 and CDR2 sequences are MDHEN and SYDVKM. This CDR3 comprises 14 residues. The trim removed 6 bases at V and 7 bases at J, leaving 5 bases unmatched. CDR3 amino acids: CASSWDRGSEKLFF. The DNA of the CDR3 is TGTGCCAGCAGCTGGGACAGGGGAAGTGAAAAACTGTTTTTT.

This clone was seen many times. The rearrangement links TRBV6-5 to TRBJ1-3, with 8 bases aligning to TRBD1. CDR3 length equals 16 residues. Trimming removed 4 bases from V and 8 bases from J; junction bases left unmatched: 13. From germline, CDR1 is MNHEY and CDR2 SVGAGI. CDR3 sequence reads: CASSSPWGTGGHTIYF. DNA for the CDR3: TGTGCCAGCAGTTCCCCATGGGGGACAGGCGGACACACCATATATTTT.

This clone appeared many times. The chain carries TRBV27 and TRBJ1-1; possible D gene TRBD1, 5 bases. Trimming left V 6 bases short and J 2 bases short, with 16 bases between. Per the germline V gene, CDR1 is MNHEY and CDR2 is SMNVEV (reference sequence). The CDR3 sequence is 15 residues long. The CDR3 protein is CASSDGDRLNTEAFF. In DNA form, the CDR3 reads TGTGCCAGCAGCGACGGCGACAGACTTAACACTGAAGCTTTCTTT.

This clone has a handful of counts. The chain couples TRBV23-1 to TRBJ1-1; no clear D. TRBV23-1 is an open reading frame, and its role is uncertain. The CDR3 contains 16 residues. Trimming removed 0 bases from V and 0 bases from J, with 11 bases in between. DNA of the CDR3: TGCGCCAGCAGTCAATCTGGGGAGACTATGAACACTGAAGCTTTCTTT. Its protein is CASSQSGETMNTEAFF.

This clone has ten or more counts. The sample contains more than one DNA sequence encoding this CDR3. The CDR3: CASSLKPSGGGYNEQFF. As DNA, the CDR3 is TGTGCCAGCAGCTTAAAGCCTAGCGGGGGGGGTTACAATGAGCAGTTCTTC. The chain joins TRBV7-3 to TRBJ2-1; TRBD2 aligns across 12 bases. The CDR3 loop spans 17 amino acids. Trimming took 1 base from V and 4 from J; bases not matched to a gene: 5. CDR1 SGHTA and CDR2 FQGTGA come from the germline V gene. Complete variable domain (other parts from reference TRBV7-3 and TRBJ2-1): GAGVSQTPSNKVTEKGKYVELRCDPISGHTALYWYRQSLGQGPEFLIYFQGTGAADDSGLPNDRFFAVRPEGSVSTLKIQRTERGDSAVYLCASSLKPSGGGYNEQFFGPGTRLTVL.

This clone has ten or more counts. The chain couples TRBV19 to TRBJ1-2; possible D gene TRBD1, 6 bases. This CDR3 contains 16 residues. CDR1 is LNHDA, CDR2 SQIVND, per germline (reference sequence). Trimming took off 5 bases at V and 4 bases at J, with 20 bases between the two ends. CDR3 region: CASSPLLGGGGYGYTF. The CDR3 nucleotides are TGTGCCAGTAGTCCACTTCTCGGCGGGGGCGGCTATGGCTACACCTTC.

This clone was observed at least ten times. V is TRBV9 and J is TRBJ2-4; perhaps TRBD2 as D (6 bases). Germline V gene sequence: CDR1 SGDLS, CDR2 YYNGEE. CDR3 size: 17 residues. Between the trimmed V and J ends, which lost 0 bases and 0 bases, there was a span of 13 bases. This CDR3 reads CASSVVGGGIAKNIQYF. In DNA form, the CDR3 reads TGTGCCAGCAGCGTAGTGGGAGGCGGGATAGCCAAAAACATTCAGTACTTC.

This clone was detected many times. The V and J genes are TRBV2 and TRBJ1-2; D might be TRBD1 (6 bases). The CDR3 extends over 12 amino acids. Between the trimmed V and J ends, which lost 4 bases and 8 bases, there was a span of 11 bases. Germline V CDR1 and CDR2: SNHLY, FYNNEI. The CDR3 sequence: CASSAQGMGYTF. Written as DNA, the CDR3 is TGTGCCAGCAGTGCGCAGGGGATGGGCTACACCTTC.

This clone was recorded many times. The chain couples TRBV5-1 to TRBJ2-7; TRBD1 is a possible D gene (6 bases). Germline V gene lookup returns CDR1 SGHRS and CDR2 YFSETQ. The germline V and J ends were trimmed by 3 bases and 2 bases, with 12 bases remaining between them. This CDR3 region has 14 residues. The CDR3 is CASSSGQRTYEQYF. The CDR3 DNA sequence: TGCGCCAGCAGCTCCGGACAGAGAACCTACGAGCAGTACTTC.

This clone was found many times. The chain couples TRBV6-5 to TRBJ2-7; TRBD1 matches at 9 bases. V lost 6 bases to trimming and J lost 5 bases; unmatched junction nucleotides: 8. CDR1 MNHEY and CDR2 SVGAGI come from the germline V gene. This CDR3 has 14 residues. The CDR3: CASRHGQGIHEQYF. For the CDR3, the DNA is TGTGCCAGCAGGCACGGACAGGGGATCCACGAGCAGTACTTC.

At least ten counts were recorded for this clone. The chain employs TRBV5-8 and TRBJ2-4; the match to TRBD2 covers 9 bases. There are 19 residues in the CDR3. The V and J ends lost 2 bases and 2 bases, in that order; junction bases with no gene match: 14. Germline V lookup: CDR1 SGHTS, CDR2 YDEGEE. CDR3 sequence: CASSLSRGGLAGTKNIQYF. The CDR3 nucleotides read TGTGCCAGCAGCTTAAGTCGCGGGGGGCTAGCGGGGACCAAAAACATTCAGTACTTC.

This clone has at least ten counts. The CDR3 sequence is CASSHDRGRRNTIYF. In DNA, the CDR3 is TGTGCCAGCAGCCATGACAGGGGGCGAAGAAACACCATATATTTT. The chain employs TRBV14 and TRBJ1-3; 10 positions agree with TRBD1. CDR1 and CDR2 (germline): SGHDN, FVKESK. The V gene end was trimmed by 3 bases and the J gene end by 5 bases; junction bases not matched to a gene: 4. The CDR3 has 15 residues. The variable domain in full, completed from reference TRBV14 and TRBJ1-3, reads EAGVTQFPSHSVIEKGQTVTLRCDPISGHDNLYWYRRVMGKEIKFLLHFVKESKQDESGMPNNRFLAERTGGTYSTLKVQPAELEDSGVYFCASSHDRGRRNTIYFGEGSWLTVV.

This clone was counted at least ten times. The V and J genes are TRBV7-8 and TRBJ2-7; perhaps TRBD2 as D (6 bases). From germline, CDR1 is SGHVS and CDR2 FQNEAQ. V was shortened by 5 bases and J by 6 bases, with 20 bases between the two germline ends. This CDR3 has 15 residues. CDR3 DNA: TGTGCCAGCAGCGATAGGAGGGTTTCAGGCGGCGAGCAGTACTTC. Translation gives CASSDRRVSGGEQYF.

This clone was recorded at least ten times. V usage is TRBV27 and J usage is TRBJ2-1, with 8 bases lining up with TRBD2. Unmatched junction bases numbered 10, after V lost 6 bases and J lost 6 bases. The germline V gene encodes CDR1 MNHEY and CDR2 SMNVEV (reference sequence). The CDR3 has 15 residues. CDR3 residues: CASSLRGAILNEQFF. CDR3 DNA sequence: TGTGCCAGCAGCCTGCGGGGGGCCATTCTCAATGAGCAGTTCTTC.

This clone occurred many times. The chain has TRBV20-1 and TRBJ2-3, with TRBD2 identical over 7 bases. CDR1 and CDR2 from the germline V gene are DFQATT and SNEGSKA (reference sequence). J gave up 13 bases and V 3 bases, and 7 bases lay outside the gene matches. The CDR3 loop spans 11 amino acids. The DNA of the CDR3 is TGCAGTGCTAGTGAGGGCCTAGCGGAGTATTTT. Protein sequence: CSASEGLAEYF.

Many counts were recorded for this clone. This chain connects TRBV19 to TRBJ1-5; no clear D gene. Germline V gives CDR1 LNHDA, CDR2 SQIVND (reference sequence). CDR3 size: 14 residues. V lost 7 bases, J lost 6 bases, and 16 bases lay in between. CDR3 in amino acids: CASKTEVRGQPQHF. The CDR3 nucleotides read TGTGCCAGTAAAACGGAGGTCCGGGGTCAGCCCCAGCATTTT. Complete variable domain (other parts from reference TRBV19 and TRBJ1-5): DGGITQSPKYLFRKEGQNVTLSCEQNLNHDAMYWYRQDPGQGLRLIYYSQIVNDFQKGDIAEGYSVSREKKESFPLTVTSAQKNPTAFYLCASKTEVRGQPQHFGDGTRLSIL.